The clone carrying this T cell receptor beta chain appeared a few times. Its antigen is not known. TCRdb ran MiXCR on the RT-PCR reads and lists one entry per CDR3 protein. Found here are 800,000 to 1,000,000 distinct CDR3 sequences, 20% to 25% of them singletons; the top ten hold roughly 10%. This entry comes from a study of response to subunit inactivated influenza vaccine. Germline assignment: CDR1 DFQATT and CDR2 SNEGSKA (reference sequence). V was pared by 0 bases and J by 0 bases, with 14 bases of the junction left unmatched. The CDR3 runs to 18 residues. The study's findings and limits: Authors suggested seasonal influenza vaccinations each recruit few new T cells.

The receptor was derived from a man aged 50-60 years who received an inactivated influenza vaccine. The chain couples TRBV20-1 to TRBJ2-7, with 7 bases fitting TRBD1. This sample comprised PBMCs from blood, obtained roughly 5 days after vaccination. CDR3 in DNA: TGCAGTGCTAGAGATAGGAGAACGGGGACAGCAGTCTCCTACGAGCAGTACTTC. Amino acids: CSARDRRTGTAVSYEQYF.